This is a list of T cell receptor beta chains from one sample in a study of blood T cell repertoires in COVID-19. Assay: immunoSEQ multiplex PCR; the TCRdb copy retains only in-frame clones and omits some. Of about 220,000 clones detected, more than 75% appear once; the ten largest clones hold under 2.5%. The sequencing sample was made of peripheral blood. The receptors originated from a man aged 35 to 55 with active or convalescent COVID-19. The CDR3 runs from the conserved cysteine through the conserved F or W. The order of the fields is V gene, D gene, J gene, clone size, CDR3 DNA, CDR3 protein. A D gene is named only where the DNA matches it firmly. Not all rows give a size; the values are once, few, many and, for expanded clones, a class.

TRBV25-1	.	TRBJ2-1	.	TGTGCCAGCAGTGATCAGGACAGTAGTTACAATGAGCAGTTCTTC	CASSDQDSSYNEQFF
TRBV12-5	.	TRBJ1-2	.	TGTGCTAGTGGTTTGTCGGACAGCCTCTTTGCCTATGGCTACACCTTC	CASGLSDSLFAYGYTF
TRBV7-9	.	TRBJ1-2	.	TGTGCCAGCAGCCCACAAGACACCTTC	CASSPQDTF
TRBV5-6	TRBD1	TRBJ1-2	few	TGTGCCAGCAGCTCCCTAGGACAGGAAACTAACTATGGCTACACCTTC	CASSSLGQETNYGYTF
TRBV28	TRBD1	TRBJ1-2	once	TGTGCCAGCAGTGGCCAGGGGGGCTATGGCTACACCTTC	CASSGQGGYGYTF
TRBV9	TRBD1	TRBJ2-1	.	TGTGCCAGCAGCGTAGGCCCAGGGGGACAGCAGTTCTTC	CASSVGPGGQQFF
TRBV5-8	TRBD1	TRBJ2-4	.	TGTGCCAGCAGACCCTCAAGGGTACTATGGGACAGGGGTTGGAACATTCAGTACTTC	CASRPSRVLWDRGWNIQYF
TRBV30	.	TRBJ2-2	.	TGTGCCTGGTCCCGCAACAGAATCTACACCGGGGAGCTGTTTTTT	CAWSRNRIYTGELFF
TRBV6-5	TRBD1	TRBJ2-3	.	TGTGCCAGCAGGACCGGACAGGGGACAGATACGCAGTATTTT	CASRTGQGTDTQYF
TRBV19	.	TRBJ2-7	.	TGTGCCAGTAGTTTCGGTTCCTCCTACGAGCAGTACTTC	CASSFGSSYEQYF
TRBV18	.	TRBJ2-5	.	TGTGCCAGCTCACCCGCCCGGAGAGTAGAGACCCAGTACTTC	CASSPARRVETQYF
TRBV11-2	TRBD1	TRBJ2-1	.	TGTGCCAGCAGCTTAGGATTCCAGCGGGACAGGGTAAATGAGCAGTTCTTC	CASSLGFQRDRVNEQFF
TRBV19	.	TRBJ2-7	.	TGTGCCAGTAGTACCCCATCGGGGTTCTACGAGCAGTACTTC	CASSTPSGFYEQYF
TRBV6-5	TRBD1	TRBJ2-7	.	TGTGCCAGCAGGAGACAGGGGGTCTACGAGCAGTACTTC	CASRRQGVYEQYF
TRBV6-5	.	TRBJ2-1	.	TGTGCCAGCAGTTACGGTACAGGGATCGTTAATGAGCAGTTCTTC	CASSYGTGIVNEQFF
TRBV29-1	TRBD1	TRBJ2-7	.	TGCAGCGCTGGACAGGGTTACGAGCAGTACTTC	CSAGQGYEQYF
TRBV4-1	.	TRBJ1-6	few	TGCGCCAGCAGCTCGGGGACTTTTAGCTCCTATAATTCACCCCTCCACTTT	CASSSGTFSSYNSPLHF
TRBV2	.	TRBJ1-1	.	TGTGCCAGCAGTGTTCAAGGGGGGGATACTGAAGCTTTCTTT	CASSVQGGDTEAFF
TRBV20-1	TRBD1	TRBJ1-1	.	TGCAGTGCTAGTGGGTTGGGACAGGGGGACATTGGCACTGAAGCTTTCTTT	CSASGLGQGDIGTEAFF
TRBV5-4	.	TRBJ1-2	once	TGTGCCAGCAGCTTGTCAGGGGTAGAGTATGGCTACACCTTC	CASSLSGVEYGYTF
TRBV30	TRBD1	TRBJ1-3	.	TGTGCCTGGAGTGTACAGGGGAATTTTGGAAACACCATATATTTT	CAWSVQGNFGNTIYF
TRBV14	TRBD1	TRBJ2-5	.	TGTGCCAGCAGCCAAGATCCGGGACAGGGTGAGACCCAGTACTTC	CASSQDPGQGETQYF
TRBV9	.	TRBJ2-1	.	TGTGCCAGCAGCCCCGGGCCTTTGGGGCCTCTAGGCAATGAGCAGTTCTTC	CASSPGPLGPLGNEQFF
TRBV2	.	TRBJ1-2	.	TGTGCCAGCAGTGGTATTAGGGACATAGACTATGGCTACACCTTC	CASSGIRDIDYGYTF
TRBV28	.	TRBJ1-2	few	TGTGCCAGCAGCACTGATATCCGTAACTATGGCTACACCTTC	CASSTDIRNYGYTF
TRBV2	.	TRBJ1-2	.	TGTGCCAGCAGTTGGCAGGGTGTCTATGGCTACACCTTC	CASSWQGVYGYTF
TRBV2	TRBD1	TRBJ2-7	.	TGTGCCAGCAGGACCGGGACAGGGGGCGGCGAGCAGTACTTC	CASRTGTGGGEQYF
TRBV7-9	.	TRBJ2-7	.	TGTGCCAGCAGTCGTACCGGGACTCTCTACGAGCAGTACTTC	CASSRTGTLYEQYF
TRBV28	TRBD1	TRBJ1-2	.	TGTGCCAGCAGTACAAACAGGGGGATGTCTGGCTACACCTTC	CASSTNRGMSGYTF
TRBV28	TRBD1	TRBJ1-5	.	TGTGCCAGCAGGGAAGGGACAGCTAATCAGCCCCAGCATTTT	CASREGTANQPQHF
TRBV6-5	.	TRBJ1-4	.	TGTGCCAGCAGCCATGGGGCAGGGAATGAAAAACTGTTTTTT	CASSHGAGNEKLFF
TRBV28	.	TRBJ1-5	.	TGTGCCAGCGCCCCTGAGATTCGAGGTATCAATCAGCCCCAGCATTTT	CASAPEIRGINQPQHF
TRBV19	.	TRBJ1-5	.	TGTGCCAGTAGTCCCGGCGCGGTAGCGAGCAATCAGCCCCAGCATTTT	CASSPGAVASNQPQHF
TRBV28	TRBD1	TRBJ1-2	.	TGTGCCAGCAGTTTATCCCCGGACAGGGTTCACGGCTACACCTTC	CASSLSPDRVHGYTF
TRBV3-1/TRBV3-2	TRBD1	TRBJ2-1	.	TGTGCCAGCAGCCCCCGACAGGGGGGCAATGAGCAGTTCTTC	CASSPRQGGNEQFF
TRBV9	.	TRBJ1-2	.	TGTGCCAGCAGCGAAGGGGCAGGGGCCAACTATGGCTACACCTTC	CASSEGAGANYGYTF
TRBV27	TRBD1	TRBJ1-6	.	TGTGCCAGCAGACCAAACAGGGGCTCACCCCTCCACTTT	CASRPNRGSPLHF
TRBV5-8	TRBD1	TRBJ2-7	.	TGTGCCAGCAGCTACGCCGGGACAGGGTATTACGAGCAGTACTTC	CASSYAGTGYYEQYF
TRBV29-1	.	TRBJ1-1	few	TGCAGCGTTAGACAGAGCAACACTGAAGCTTTCTTT	CSVRQSNTEAFF
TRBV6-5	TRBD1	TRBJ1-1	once	TGTGCCAGCACTTCACAGGGGCGATTGGGAGCTTTCTTT	CASTSQGRLGAFF
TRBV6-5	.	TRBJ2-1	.	TGTGCCAGCAGTTACACAGGGTCCTACAATGAGCAGTTCTTC	CASSYTGSYNEQFF
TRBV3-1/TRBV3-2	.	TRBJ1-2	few	TGTGCCAGCAGCCAAGATAATTCCAGGGGCTATGGCTACACCTTC	CASSQDNSRGYGYTF
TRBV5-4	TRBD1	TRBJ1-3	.	TGTGCCAGCAGCTGGGACAGGGGATACTCTGGAAACACCATATATTTT	CASSWDRGYSGNTIYF
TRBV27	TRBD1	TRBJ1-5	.	TGTGCCAGCAGTTTGGGGGCCAGGGGGGCTCAGCCCCAGCATTTT	CASSLGARGAQPQHF
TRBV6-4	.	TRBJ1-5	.	TGTGCCATCCTACAGGGCACGTATCAGCCCCAGCATTTT	CAILQGTYQPQHF
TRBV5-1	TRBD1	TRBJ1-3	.	TGCGCCAGCAGTTACACAGGGGACTCTGGAAACACCATATATTTT	CASSYTGDSGNTIYF
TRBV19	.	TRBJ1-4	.	TGTGCCAGTAGTATAATGTCCTCAACTAATGAAAAACTGTTTTTT	CASSIMSSTNEKLFF
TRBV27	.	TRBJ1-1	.	TGTGCCAGCAGTTCTGGCAGAGGCACGAACACTGAAGCTTTCTTT	CASSSGRGTNTEAFF
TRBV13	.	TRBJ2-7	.	TGTGCCAGCAGCTCTTCGACTAGATCCTTCTACGAGCAGTACTTC	CASSSSTRSFYEQYF
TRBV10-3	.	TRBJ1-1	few	TGTGCCATGGGGGGGGAGAGCACTGAAGCTTTCTTT	CAMGGESTEAFF
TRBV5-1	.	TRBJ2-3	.	TGCGCCAGCAGCTTCTCCAGCACAGATACGCAGTATTTT	CASSFSSTDTQYF
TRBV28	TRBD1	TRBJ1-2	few	TGTGCCAGCAGTTTACGTGGGGCAGGGGGCAGTGGCTACACCTTC	CASSLRGAGGSGYTF
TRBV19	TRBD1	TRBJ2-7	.	TGTGCCAGTGGACAGGGGGTTACCTACGAGCAGTACTTC	CASGQGVTYEQYF
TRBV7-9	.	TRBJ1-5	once	TGTGCCAGCAGCTTTACGACTGGACAGCCCCAGCATTTT	CASSFTTGQPQHF
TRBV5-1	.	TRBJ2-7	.	TGCGCCACCGCCAGCAGTCCCACAGGGAGACTACCCCTGGAGCAGTACTTC	CATASSPTGRLPLEQYF
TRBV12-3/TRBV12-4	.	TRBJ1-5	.	TGTGCCAGCAGTTTTCAGGGCAATCAGCCCCAGCATTTT	CASSFQGNQPQHF
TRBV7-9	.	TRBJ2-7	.	TGTGCCAGCAGCTTAGGATCAGTTGGTTGGGACACCTCTCCCTACGAGCAGTACTTC	CASSLGSVGWDTSPYEQYF